This passage covers 11 T cell receptor beta chains from one sample sequenced in a study of Ad26.COV2.S vaccination and SARS-CoV-2 variants. Generated by immunoSEQ multiplex PCR, the TCRdb table keeps only in-frame clones and is missing some. This sample has about 390,000 clones, with about 88% found just once. Sample treatment: roughly 20 received Ad26.COV2.S at low or high dose, single or two shots; roughly 5 received placebo; per-sample allocation not given. Specimen acquisition occurred on day 63 following the initial vaccine or placebo injection. The sample consisted of peripheral blood, taken in a trial of Ad26.COV2.S vaccine versus placebo. These receptors were taken from a person between 18 and 65 years old who received the Ad26.COV2.S COVID-19 vaccine or a placebo.

This chain connects TRBV5-1 to TRBJ2-5; D possibly corresponds to TRBD2 (7 bases). The CDR3 is 16 amino acids. The germline gives CDR1 SGHRS, CDR2 YFSETQ. The germline V and J ends were trimmed by 1 base and 2 bases, with 15 bases remaining between them. The CDR3 DNA reads as TGCGCCAGCAGCTTGTGGGCGGGGGCGATACAAGAGACCCAGTACTTC. This translates into CASSLWAGAIQETQYF.

This CDR3 is CATRTTGTKSTDTQYF. The CDR3 coding sequence is TGTGCCACCAGGACCACCGGGACAAAAAGCACAGATACGCAGTATTTT. The chain has TRBV15 and TRBJ2-3, with a weak D call TRBD1 (6 bases). Trimming left V 6 bases short and J 0 bases short, with 16 bases between. The CDR3 is 16 residues long. Per germline, CDR1 LNHNV and CDR2 YYDKDF (reference sequence).

This clone has a single count. The chain is built from TRBV3-1 (or the pseudogene TRBV3-2) and TRBJ2-1; 13 nucleotides align to TRBD2. The CDR3 consists of 20 residues. Unmatched junction bases numbered 12, after V lost 4 bases and J lost 0 bases. The germline V gene encodes CDR1 LGHDT and CDR2 YNNKEL (reference sequence). This CDR3 is CASSPRTSGGLSGSYNEQFF. The CDR3 bases are TGTGCCAGCAGCCCGCGGACTAGCGGGGGCCTGTCAGGCTCCTACAATGAGCAGTTCTTC.

This clone was detected only once. The chain joins TRBV10-3 to TRBJ2-6; 8 bases line up with TRBD1. The CDR3 is 17 amino acids. Trimming cost V 6 bases and J 0 bases; bases outside gene matches: 7. Germline CDR1 reads ENHRY; CDR2 reads SYGVKD. This chain's CDR3 is CAISRTGTPSGANVLTF. Written as DNA, the CDR3 is TGTGCCATCAGCAGGACAGGGACCCCCTCTGGGGCCAACGTCCTGACTTTC.

J is TRBJ2-2 and V is TRBV2, with D perhaps matching TRBD2 (5 bases). The CDR3 sequence is 15 residues long. V gave up 6 bases and J gave up 6 bases, with 17 bases separating them. The V gene's germline CDR1 is SNHLY and CDR2 FYNNEI. The CDR3 reads CASSKNGVVAGELFF. In DNA, the CDR3 is TGTGCCAGCAGCAAAAACGGGGTTGTAGCCGGGGAGCTGTTTTTT.

This clone occurred once. V is TRBV4-1 and J is TRBJ1-1; perhaps TRBD1 as D (5 bases). The V gene's germline CDR1 is MGHRA and CDR2 YSYEKL. V was trimmed by 1 base and J by 0 bases, leaving 6 bases between them. The CDR3 runs to 14 residues. The CDR3 DNA reads as TGCGCCAGCAGCCAAGGGGGCCTGAACACTGAAGCTTTCTTT. This gives the protein CASSQGGLNTEAFF.

The chain has TRBV19 and TRBJ1-6; D may be TRBD1 (6 bases). The germline gives CDR1 LNHDA, CDR2 SQIVND (reference sequence). With 7 bases removed from V and 5 bases from J, the gap between germline ends came to 9 bases. The CDR3 sequence is 13 residues long. This CDR3 is CASMGDNNSPLHF. For the CDR3, the DNA is TGTGCCAGTATGGGGGACAATAATTCACCCCTCCACTTT.

V is TRBV7-2 and J is TRBJ1-1; 7 bases agree with TRBD1. V shed 1 base, J shed 3 bases, and the junction held 5 bases outside the gene matches. The germline CDR1 and CDR2 sequences are SGHTA and FQGNSA. The CDR3 extends over 15 amino acids. The CDR3 DNA is TGTGCCAGCAGCTTAGAGGGGGGACAGCACACTGAAGCTTTCTTT. This codes for CASSLEGGQHTEAFF. Variable domain in full (rest from reference TRBV7-2 and TRBJ1-1): GAGVSQSPSNKVTEKGKDVELRCDPISGHTALYWYRQSLGQGLEFLIYFQGNSAPDKSGLPSDRFSAERTGGSVSTLTIQRTQQEDSAVYLCASSLEGGQHTEAFFGQGTRLTVV.

The rearrangement links TRBV3-1 (or the pseudogene TRBV3-2) to TRBJ2-1; perhaps TRBD1 as D (7 bases). The CDR3 has 15 residues. Trimming took off 6 bases at V and 2 bases at J, with 14 bases between the two ends. Germline lookup yields CDR1 LGHDT and CDR2 YNNKEL (reference sequence). In nucleotides, the CDR3 is TGTGCCAGCAGACAGGCAGGGGGGACCTACAATGAGCAGTTCTTC. Encoded protein: CASRQAGGTYNEQFF.

The DNA for the CDR3 is TGTGCCAGCAGCTCCTTCTGGGGGGCCAGGGAGATCACTGAAGCTTTCTTT. Translating it yields CASSSFWGAREITEAFF. This chain connects TRBV5-6 to TRBJ1-1; a weak D match, TRBD1 (6 bases). There are 17 residues in the CDR3. Trimming stripped 3 bases from V and 4 bases from J, with 22 bases between. Germline-derived CDR1 and CDR2 are SGHDT and YYEEEE.

The chain is built from TRBV6-6 and TRBJ2-7; tentatively, D is TRBD1 (7 bases). V was pared by 5 bases and J by 1 base, with 12 bases between. This CDR3 has 14 residues. Germline loops: CDR1 MNHNY, CDR2 SVGAGI (reference sequence). This CDR3 reads CASSGGTESYEQYF. The CDR3 DNA reads as TGTGCCAGCAGTGGGGGGACAGAATCCTACGAGCAGTACTTC.